This TCR beta chain was sequenced during a study of cytomegalovirus exposure and HLA in healthy donors. Germline CDR1 is LGHNA and CDR2 is YSLEER. There are 15 residues in the CDR3. After removal of 1 base from V and 8 bases from J, the junction contained 7 bases not matched to a gene. Concerning this clone: What it binds is not known.

Measured with immunoSEQ multiplex PCR; TCRdb has only the in-frame clones, and not every one. The profile shows about 72,000 clones, 90% to 95% of them singletons. The donors were part of the validation cohort, which consisted of roughly 110 subjects and was separate from the first cohort of about 650 subjects. Study findings and constraints: Subsequent analysis found a tendency for first-cohort TCR clusters to co-occur within the 120 or so validation repertoires. It was 150 to 200 TCR beta chains that were listed as cytomegalovirus-associated. Through in vitro validation, three CMV-associated chains were shown to be specific for CMV antigens.

V and J are TRBV4-3 and TRBJ1-4; 7 bases fit TRBD1. The origin of this receptor is a woman aged 18-29 years in good health and CMV-seronegative. Sequenced input: PBMCs. CDR3 residues: CASSQGQGLLEKLFF. The DNA for the CDR3 is TGCGCCAGCAGCCAAGGACAGGGACTTCTCGAAAAACTGTTTTTT.